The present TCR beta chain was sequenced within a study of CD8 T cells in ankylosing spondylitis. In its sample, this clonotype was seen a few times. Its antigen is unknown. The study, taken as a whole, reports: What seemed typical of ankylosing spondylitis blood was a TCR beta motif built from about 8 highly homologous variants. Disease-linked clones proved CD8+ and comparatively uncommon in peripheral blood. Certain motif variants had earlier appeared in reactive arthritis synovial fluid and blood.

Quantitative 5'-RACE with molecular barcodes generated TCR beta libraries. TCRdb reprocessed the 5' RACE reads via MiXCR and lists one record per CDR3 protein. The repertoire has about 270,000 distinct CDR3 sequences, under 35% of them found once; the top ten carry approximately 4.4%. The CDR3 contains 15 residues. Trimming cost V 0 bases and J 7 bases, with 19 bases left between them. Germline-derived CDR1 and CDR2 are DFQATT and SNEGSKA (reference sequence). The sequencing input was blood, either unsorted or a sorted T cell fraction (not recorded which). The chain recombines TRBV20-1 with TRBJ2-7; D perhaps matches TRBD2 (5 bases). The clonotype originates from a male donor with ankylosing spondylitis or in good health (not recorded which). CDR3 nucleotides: TGCAGTGCTAGAGATTTGGTTGAGGGCTGGGGAGAGCAGTACTTC. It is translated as CSARDLVEGWGEQYF.